This TCR beta chain originates from a study of blood T cell repertoires in COVID-19. For the study at large: Researchers got acute and convalescent COVID-19 samples from the United States, Italy and Spain. Sources were T cells, B-cell-depleted T cells, or PBMCs; the material itself was cDNA or gDNA.

Per the original data handling: The authors estimated nucleated cell counts from reference gene primer amplification. The table came from immunoSEQ multiplex PCR; TCRdb's copy has only in-frame clones and leaves some out. The D gene and trimming were derived from the DNA, and the V and J assignments and clone size from that table. The table shows about 180,000 clones, with roughly 86% occurring only once. CDR3 length equals 15 residues. Germline assignment: CDR1 MNHEY and CDR2 SVGAGI. Trimming pared 5 bases from V and 6 bases from J, leaving 18 bases between. This sequence joins TRBV6-5 and TRBJ2-3; possible D gene TRBD2, 6 bases. This receptor was taken from a middle-aged man with active or convalescent COVID-19. Source material: peripheral blood. CDR3 bases: TGTGCCAGCAGTCGACTAGTTCGTGGTGCGGATACGCAGTATTTT. Its protein is CASSRLVRGADTQYF.